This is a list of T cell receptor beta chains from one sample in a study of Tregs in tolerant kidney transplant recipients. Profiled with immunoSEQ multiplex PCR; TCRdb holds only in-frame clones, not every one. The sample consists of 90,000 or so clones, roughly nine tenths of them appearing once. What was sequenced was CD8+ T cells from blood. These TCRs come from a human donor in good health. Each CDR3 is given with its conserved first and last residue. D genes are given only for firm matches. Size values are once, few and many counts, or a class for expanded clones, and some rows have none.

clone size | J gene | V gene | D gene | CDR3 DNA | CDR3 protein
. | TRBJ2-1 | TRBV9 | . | TGTGCCAGCAGCCCCACGGTAGGGCCCAATGAGCAGTTCTTC | CASSPTVGPNEQFF
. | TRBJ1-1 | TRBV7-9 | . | TGTGCCAGCAGCCAGGGATCGGGAGCTTTCTTT | CASSQGSGAFF
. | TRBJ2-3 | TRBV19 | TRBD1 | TGTGCCAGTAGTATAGTAGGGGACAGGATATCCACAGATACGCAGTATTTT | CASSIVGDRISTDTQYF
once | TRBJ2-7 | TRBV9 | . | TGTGCCAGCAGCCCTGGGGGACCAAGCTACTACGAGCAGTACTTC | CASSPGGPSYYEQYF
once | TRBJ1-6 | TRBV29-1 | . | TGCAGCGTTGAGGTACAAGGGTCCAGCTCCTATAATTCACCCCTCCACTTT | CSVEVQGSSSYNSPLHF
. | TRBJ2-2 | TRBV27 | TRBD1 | TGTGCCAGCAGTTTTCTAACCTTCGTACAGGGGGCGAACACCGGGGAGCTGTTTTTT | CASSFLTFVQGANTGELFF
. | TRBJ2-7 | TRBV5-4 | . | TGTGCCAGCAGCTTGAGGGACAACTACGAGCAGTACTTC | CASSLRDNYEQYF
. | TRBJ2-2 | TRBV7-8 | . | TGTGCCAGCAGCTTAGCGCGGGGGCGGGGGAACACCGGGGAGCTGTTTTTT | CASSLARGRGNTGELFF
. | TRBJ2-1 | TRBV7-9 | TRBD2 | TGTGCCAGCAGCCCAAGGACTAGCGGGAGTTTGAAGGGGGACAATGAGCAGTTCTTC | CASSPRTSGSLKGDNEQFF
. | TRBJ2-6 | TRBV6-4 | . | TGTGCCAGCAGTGAGAGTGAGGGGGCCAACGTCCTGACTTTC | CASSESEGANVLTF
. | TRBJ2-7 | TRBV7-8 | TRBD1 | TGTGCCAGCAGCGAGGACAGGGCCTACGAGCAGTACTTC | CASSEDRAYEQYF
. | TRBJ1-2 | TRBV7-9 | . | TGTGCCAGCAGCTTAGGAATAGGGATTGAGGGCTATGGCTACACCTTC | CASSLGIGIEGYGYTF
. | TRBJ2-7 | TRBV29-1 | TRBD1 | TGCAGCGTTGTAGGGCGACAGGGAACCCACGAGCAGTACTTC | CSVVGRQGTHEQYF
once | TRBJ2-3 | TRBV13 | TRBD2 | TGTGCCAGCAGCAAACCCCGGGGGGGGGAGTTGACAGATACGCAGTATTTT | CASSKPRGGELTDTQYF
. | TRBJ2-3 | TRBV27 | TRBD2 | TGTGCCAGCAGTTTAGAGCGGGGGGGCTTATTCTTGGGTACGCAGTATTTT | CASSLERGGLFLGTQYF
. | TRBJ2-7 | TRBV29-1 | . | TGCAGCGTTGAAGAAACCCAGGAGGGGAAATACGAGCAGTACTTC | CSVEETQEGKYEQYF
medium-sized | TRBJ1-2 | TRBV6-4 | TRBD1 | TGTGCCAGCAGTGACTCGACAGGGAATGGCTACACCTTC | CASSDSTGNGYTF
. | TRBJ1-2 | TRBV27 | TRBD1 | TGTGCCAGCGGGGACAGGTTCGCTAACTATGGCTACACCTTC | CASGDRFANYGYTF
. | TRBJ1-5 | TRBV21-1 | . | TGTGCCAGCAGCCTAAAGCCCCAGCATTTT | CASSLKPQHF
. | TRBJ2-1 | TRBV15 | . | TGTGCCACCAGCGAGCCCCAGGGGTTGGACAATGAGCAGTTCTTC | CATSEPQGLDNEQFF